This TCR beta chain appears in the sequencing data of a study of cytomegalovirus exposure and HLA in healthy donors. Losses at the gene ends were 2 bases for V and 3 bases for J; bases not matched to a gene: 14. Per the germline V gene, CDR1 is SGHDT and CDR2 is YYEEEE. The CDR3 has 18 residues. Concerning this clone: Its matching antigen is unknown.

The PCR was carried out with 60 Vbeta primers and 13 Jbeta primers. TCRdb keeps only in-frame clones here, not all; method: immunoSEQ multiplex PCR. The data show around 190,000 clones, with 81% seen just once and 1.5% to 2% held by the top ten. Findings of the study overall: The productive fraction for most TCR beta V segments was about 87% or about 30% in an earlier analysis.

This rearrangement joins TRBV5-6 to TRBJ2-5, with 9 bases identical to TRBD2. The sequence was collected from a man younger than 35 in good health and CMV-seronegative. The sequenced sample consisted of PBMCs. CDR3 residues: CASSFEGGGGADKETQYF. The CDR3 bases are TGTGCCAGCAGCTTTGAAGGAGGCGGGGGGGCTGATAAAGAGACCCAGTACTTC.